The 16 T cell receptor beta chains below all came from one sample that was sequenced in a study of blood T cell repertoires in COVID-19. Method: immunoSEQ multiplex PCR; TCRdb's copy keeps in-frame clones and lacks some. The sample carries 210,000 or so clones, roughly 87% recorded once. Sequencing used peripheral blood. These receptor sequences come from a man in his forties or fifties with active or convalescent COVID-19.

This chain links TRBV6-5 with TRBJ1-4; D is ambiguous. The V end was cut by 0 bases, the J end by 7 bases, with 12 bases between. Germline CDR1 is MNHEY and CDR2 is SVGAGI. CDR3 size: 15 residues. In nucleotides, the CDR3 is TGTGCCAGCAGTTACTCGGCAGGTGTTTTTGAAAAACTGTTTTTT. It is translated as CASSYSAGVFEKLFF.

The chain is built from TRBV5-4 and TRBJ2-2; 9 bases agree with TRBD2. Germline V gene lookup returns CDR1 SGHNT and CDR2 YYREEE (reference sequence). Trimming at V came to 7 bases and at J to 2 bases, leaving 9 bases not matched to a gene. This CDR3 spans 16 amino acids. CDR3 DNA: TGTGCCAGCGCTAGCGGGAAGAGTTTCAACACCGGGGAGCTGTTTTTT. It encodes CASASGKSFNTGELFF.

This chain connects TRBV19 to TRBJ1-1; D ambiguous. Germline lookup yields CDR1 LNHDA and CDR2 SQIVND (reference sequence). The ends were cut back, 1 base at V and 6 bases at J, with 21 bases in the middle. The CDR3 consists of 17 residues. The CDR3 is CASSIALEEWLGAEAFF. The DNA of the CDR3 is TGTGCCAGTAGTATAGCCCTGGAGGAGTGGTTGGGCGCTGAAGCTTTCTTT. The complete variable domain, with remaining parts taken from reference TRBV19 and TRBJ1-1, reads DGGITQSPKYLFRKEGQNVTLSCEQNLNHDAMYWYRQDPGQGLRLIYYSQIVNDFQKGDIAEGYSVSREKKESFPLTVTSAQKNPTAFYLCASSIALEEWLGAEAFFGQGTRLTVV.

The V call is TRBV19, the J call TRBJ2-5, with unresolved D. This CDR3 spans 13 amino acids. Germline V lookup: CDR1 LNHDA, CDR2 SQIVND (reference sequence). Trimming cost V 5 bases and J 0 bases, with 7 bases left between them. In nucleotides, the CDR3 is TGTGCCAGTAGTCCCCCGTACCAAGAGACCCAGTACTTC. It is translated as CASSPPYQETQYF.

The chain uses TRBV19 and TRBJ1-5, with a possible D match to TRBD1 (6 bases). CDR3 length equals 16 residues. With 7 bases removed from V and 5 bases from J, the gap between germline ends came to 21 bases. Germline CDR1 LNHDA, CDR2 SQIVND (reference sequence). The DNA for the CDR3 is TGTGCCAGTAAACCCCGCCGGGAGGGGGTGTATCAGCCCCAGCATTTT. It encodes CASKPRREGVYQPQHF.

The chain has TRBV28 and TRBJ1-1; 9 bases align to TRBD1. This CDR3 has 17 residues. The junction had 9 bases not matched to a gene; V was cut back by 3 bases and J by 1 base. Per germline, CDR1 MDHEN and CDR2 SYDVKM. The CDR3 region is CASSFSRTGAENTEAFF. The CDR3 bases are TGTGCCAGCAGTTTTTCTAGGACAGGGGCCGAGAACACTGAAGCTTTCTTT.

This clone was detected a few times. V usage is TRBV28 and J usage is TRBJ1-3, with a tentative D call TRBD1 (6 bases). This CDR3 is 17 amino acids long. The V gene's germline CDR1 is MDHEN and CDR2 SYDVKM. V was pared by 6 bases and J by 0 bases, with 18 bases between. CDR3 sequence reads: CASRASSGQTSGNTIYF. The CDR3 coding sequence is TGTGCCAGCAGGGCCTCCTCAGGACAGACCTCTGGAAACACCATATATTTT.

Turning to this clone: This could be a read error, since a much larger clone is one nucleotide away. V is TRBV5-5 and J is TRBJ1-3; the D is unclear. Germline V gene data show CDR1 as SGHKS and CDR2 as YYEKEE (reference sequence). This CDR3 region has 16 residues. V was cut by 1 base and J by 4 bases, with 15 bases left in between. This CDR3 reads CASSLIRGQTGNTIYF. In DNA form, the CDR3 reads TGTGCCAGCAGCTTGATACGAGGGCAGACGGGAAACACCATATATTTT. The whole variable domain, remainder taken from reference TRBV5-5 and TRBJ1-3, is DAGVTQSPTHLIKTRGQQVTLRCSPISGHKSVSWYQQVLGQGPQFIFQYYEKEERGRGNFPDRFSARQFPNYSSELNVNALLLGDSALYLCASSLIRGQTGNTIYFGEGSWLTVV.

The chain joins TRBV28 to TRBJ1-2, with 9 bases aligning to TRBD1. The germline V gene encodes CDR1 MDHEN and CDR2 SYDVKM. This CDR3 has 15 residues. Germline trimming cut 7 bases from V and 4 bases from J; bases unmatched to any gene: 10. CDR3 amino acids: CASIPTGGPAYGYTF. The CDR3 DNA reads TGTGCCAGCATTCCTACAGGGGGCCCAGCCTATGGCTACACCTTC.

This chain joins TRBV4-1 and TRBJ1-2; 8 nucleotides match TRBD1. The J segment lost 8 bases and the V segment lost 6 bases, leaving 14 bases of the junction unmatched. CDR3 length: 15 residues. CDR1 is MGHRA and CDR2 is YSYEKL in the germline V gene. CDR3 DNA sequence: TGCGCCAGCAGTTCCTTAGCGCAGGGGGCTGGCGGCTACACCTTC. It is translated as CASSSLAQGAGGYTF.

This clone was found once. The V call is TRBV10-3, the J call TRBJ1-4, with D possibly TRBD1 on 5 matching bases. The CDR3 has 13 residues. Trimming cost V 6 bases and J 7 bases, with 12 bases left between them. Germline V gives CDR1 ENHRY, CDR2 SYGVKD. The CDR3 coding sequence is TGTGCCATCAGGGGGCCGTCGACTGAAAAACTGTTTTTT. This encodes CAIRGPSTEKLFF.

For the CDR3, the DNA is TGTGCCAGCAGCTTGGCCAAATGGATTTTGGGACTATCGTACACCGGGGAGCTGTTTTTT. Encoded protein: CASSLAKWILGLSYTGELFF. J is TRBJ2-2 and V is TRBV5-5; 7 positions match TRBD2. The CDR3 covers 20 residues. Germline V gene lookup returns CDR1 SGHKS and CDR2 YYEKEE (reference sequence). V shed 0 bases and J 3 bases; nucleotides not matched to a gene: 17.

The CDR3 is CASSDRDREYEQYF. The CDR3 coding sequence is TGTGCCAGCAGTGATCGGGACAGGGAGTACGAGCAGTACTTC. The chain has TRBV2 and TRBJ2-7; 9 bases fit TRBD1. CDR1 SNHLY and CDR2 FYNNEI come from the germline V gene. The CDR3 totals 14 residues. With 3 bases clipped from V and 4 bases from J, the junction kept 4 bases outside the gene matches.

The J gene is TRBJ2-1, the V gene TRBV9; D is perhaps TRBD2 (6 bases). CDR1 is SGDLS and CDR2 is YYNGEE in the germline V gene. Trimming removed 3 bases from V and 0 bases from J, with 13 bases in between. The CDR3 is made up of 16 amino acids. CDR3 in amino acids: CASSAAPGLSYNEQFF. The CDR3 DNA is TGTGCCAGCAGCGCGGCGCCGGGACTCTCCTACAATGAGCAGTTCTTC.

The rearrangement links TRBV15 to TRBJ2-5, with 11 bases matching TRBD2. The germline gives CDR1 LNHNV, CDR2 YYDKDF (reference sequence). Unmatched junction bases numbered 26, after V lost 5 bases and J lost 6 bases. The CDR3 sequence is 21 residues long. The CDR3 sequence: CATSSRRTPDSGRALRKTQYF. CDR3 DNA sequence: TGTGCCACCAGCTCACGGAGAACACCCGATAGCGGGAGGGCCCTAAGGAAGACCCAGTACTTC.

This clone was seen a single time. The chain uses TRBV19 and TRBJ2-3; D gene uncertain. Trimming took off 6 bases at V and 2 bases at J, with 12 bases between the two ends. CDR1 is LNHDA, CDR2 SQIVND, per germline (reference sequence). The length of the CDR3 is 14 residues. The CDR3 protein is CASRYSAPTDTQYF. In nucleotides, the CDR3 is TGTGCCAGTAGATACAGTGCACCCACAGATACGCAGTATTTT.